This entry lists 13 T cell receptor beta chains sequenced from one sample in a study of blood T cell repertoires in COVID-19. Profiling relied on immunoSEQ multiplex PCR, and the TCRdb table lists in-frame clones only, not all of them. The sample has more than 55,000 clones, around four fifths seen once. Sequencing was carried out using peripheral blood. The receptors shown here come from a woman in her 70s with acute or convalescent COVID-19.

The J gene is TRBJ1-1, the V gene TRBV5-8; D is unclear. Germline assignment: CDR1 SGHTS and CDR2 YDEGEE. The CDR3 has 16 amino acids. V lost 3 bases to trimming and J lost 5 bases, with 20 bases between them. The CDR3 bases are TGTGCCAGCAGCTGGCCCCGCGCCTCGACGGGTACTGAAGCTTTCTTT. Its translation is CASSWPRASTGTEAFF. The variable domain in full, completed from reference TRBV5-8 and TRBJ1-1, reads EAGVTQSPTHLIKTRGQQATLRCSPISGHTSVYWYQQALGLGLQFLLWYDEGEERNRGNFPPRFSGRQFPNYSSELNVNALELEDSALYLCASSWPRASTGTEAFFGQGTRLTVV.

This chain uses TRBV4-1 with TRBJ1-4; a weak D match, TRBD1 (5 bases). The V gene lost 4 bases and the J gene lost 8 bases, with 11 bases spanning the gap. The length of the CDR3 is 13 residues. Germline V CDR1 and CDR2: MGHRA, YSYEKL. CDR3 in amino acids: CASSLNRFEKLFF. The CDR3 DNA reads as TGCGCCAGCAGCCTCAACAGGTTCGAAAAACTGTTTTTT.

This clone occurred a few times. V is TRBV19 and J is TRBJ1-1, with 9 bases that match TRBD1. CDR3 length: 14 amino acids. Trimming cost V 6 bases and J 4 bases; bases outside gene matches: 6. The germline CDR1 and CDR2 sequences are LNHDA and SQIVND (reference sequence). The CDR3 loop is CASSPQGAGTEAFF. The CDR3 DNA reads as TGTGCCAGTAGCCCACAGGGGGCTGGCACTGAAGCTTTCTTT.

The rearrangement joins TRBV7-9 to TRBJ1-2, with 7 bases aligning to TRBD1. Germline V gives CDR1 SEHNR, CDR2 FQNEAQ (reference sequence). Trimming cost V 3 bases and J 8 bases; bases outside gene matches: 3. The CDR3 covers 12 residues. CDR3 in amino acids: CASSFPRGGYTF. CDR3 in DNA: TGTGCCAGCAGCTTCCCCAGGGGGGGCTACACCTTC. Combining the CDR3 with reference TRBV7-9 and TRBJ1-2 gives the whole variable domain DTGVSQNPRHKITKRGQNVTFRCDPISEHNRLYWYRQTLGQGPEFLTYFQNEAQLEKSRLLSDRFSAERPKGSFSTLEIQRTEQGDSAMYLCASSFPRGGYTFGSGTRLTVV.

CDR3 nucleotide sequence: TGTGCCAGCAGCCCCTCAGGGGGAGATAATTCACCCCTCCACTTT. Encoded protein: CASSPSGGDNSPLHF. This sequence joins TRBV9 and TRBJ1-6; 7 bases match TRBD1. CDR1 and CDR2 (germline): SGDLS, YYNGEE. The CDR3 totals 15 residues. Losses at the gene ends were 4 bases for V and 5 bases for J; bases not matched to a gene: 6.

This chain uses TRBV6-1 with TRBJ2-7; possible D gene TRBD1, 5 bases. V shed 0 bases and J shed 1 base, with 7 bases lying between them. The CDR3 sequence is 14 residues long. The germline V gene encodes CDR1 MNHNS and CDR2 SASEGT. The CDR3 spells CASSEAGVSYEQYF. CDR3 in DNA: TGTGCCAGCAGTGAAGCAGGGGTTTCCTACGAGCAGTACTTC.

This clone is labeled large. This chain links TRBV27 with TRBJ2-5; the D gene is possibly TRBD1 (6 bases). The germline V gene has CDR1 MNHEY and CDR2 SMNVEV (reference sequence). V gave up 4 bases and J gave up 5 bases, with 11 bases separating them. The CDR3 consists of 13 residues. CDR3 sequence: CASSSDRWETQYF. The CDR3 nucleotides read TGTGCCAGCAGTTCGGACAGATGGGAGACCCAGTACTTC.

This chain joins TRBV19 and TRBJ2-6, with D possibly TRBD1 on 6 matching bases. Germline V gene data show CDR1 as LNHDA and CDR2 as SQIVND (reference sequence). The V end lost 9 bases, the J end lost 0 bases, and 15 bases lay between the germline ends. The CDR3 contains 16 residues. This CDR3 is CASRQGRDSGANVLTF. In nucleotides, the CDR3 is TGTGCCAGCCGCCAGGGGCGAGACTCTGGGGCCAACGTCCTGACTTTC.

This clone was seen only a few times. V and J are TRBV30 and TRBJ1-5, with 7 bases aligning to TRBD1. Germline V lookup: CDR1 GTSNPN, CDR2 SVGIG (reference sequence). The CDR3 is 14 amino acids. The V gene end was trimmed by 1 base and the J gene end by 5 bases; junction bases not matched to a gene: 5. The CDR3 bases are TGTGCCTGGAGTGGACAGGGAGTATATCAGCCCCAGCATTTT. Protein: CAWSGQGVYQPQHF.

This clone appeared a single time. V usage is TRBV19 and J usage is TRBJ2-6; D uncertain. V was trimmed by 3 bases and J by 0 bases, leaving 6 bases between them. CDR1 and CDR2 (germline): LNHDA, SQIVND (reference sequence). This CDR3 has 15 residues. The CDR3: CASSIQISGANVLTF. CDR3 in DNA: TGTGCCAGTAGTATCCAGATCTCTGGGGCCAACGTCCTGACTTTC.

The gene calls are TRBV3-1 (or the pseudogene TRBV3-2) and TRBJ2-2; possibly TRBD1 for D (7 bases). Per germline, CDR1 LGHDT and CDR2 YNNKEL (reference sequence). The CDR3 has 16 residues. V was clipped by 4 bases and J by 4 bases, with 16 bases between them. The CDR3 nucleotides read TGTGCCAGCAGCCCCAGGGGGGCCAGACTCACCGGGGAGCTGTTTTTT. It translates to CASSPRGARLTGELFF.

This chain connects TRBV10-3 to TRBJ2-6; D ambiguous. The CDR3 loop spans 16 amino acids. The germline V and J ends were trimmed by 2 bases and 0 bases, with 8 bases remaining between them. CDR1 is ENHRY, CDR2 SYGVKD, per germline. The CDR3 bases are TGTGCCATCAGTGAGGGCGACAACTCTGGGGCCAACGTCCTGACTTTC. It translates to CAISEGDNSGANVLTF.

V usage is TRBV25-1 and J usage is TRBJ2-7; maybe TRBD2 (6 bases). The ends were cut back, 8 bases at V and 7 bases at J, with 12 bases in the middle. CDR1 and CDR2 from the germline V gene are MGHDK and SYGVNS. The CDR3 is 11 amino acids. This CDR3 is CASGGGGEQYV. The CDR3 DNA reads TGTGCCAGCGGGGGAGGTGGAGAGCAGTACGTC.